These 10 T cell receptor beta chains came from one sample sequenced in a study of cytomegalovirus exposure and HLA in healthy donors. Assay used: immunoSEQ multiplex PCR; TCRdb lists only in-frame clones, some missing. The sample includes over 150,000 clones, around 82% of them seen just once. The sample was PBMCs. The receptors stem from a woman between 18 and 29 years old in good health and CMV-seropositive.

This sequence joins TRBV28 and TRBJ2-1, with TRBD2 as a possible D gene (6 bases). Germline CDR1 and CDR2: MDHEN and SYDVKM. V lost 6 bases and J lost 7, with 22 bases in between. The CDR3 extends over 16 amino acids. CDR3 residues: CASREERLDRGNEQFF. The CDR3 DNA is TGTGCCAGCAGGGAGGAACGACTAGACCGCGGGAATGAGCAGTTCTTC.

This rearrangement joins TRBV5-1 to TRBJ1-2; the D gene is possibly TRBD1 (5 bases). This CDR3 comprises 17 residues. CDR1 SGHRS and CDR2 YFSETQ come from the germline V gene. V was trimmed by 0 bases and J by 8 bases, leaving 23 bases between them. The CDR3 sequence: CASSLGTMGEVLDGYTF. Written as DNA, the CDR3 is TGCGCCAGCAGCTTGGGTACGATGGGGGAGGTCTTAGACGGCTACACCTTC.

V usage is TRBV7-9 and J usage is TRBJ1-1, with D perhaps TRBD1 (5 bases). Deletions cut 6 bases from V and 4 bases from J, with 12 bases between. CDR1 and CDR2 (germline): SEHNR, FQNEAQ (reference sequence). CDR3 length: 13 residues. The CDR3 coding sequence is TGTGCCAGCAGACTTGACGGGGGCACTGAAGCTTTCTTT. As protein: CASRLDGGTEAFF. Full variable domain (outside the CDR3, taken from reference TRBV7-9 and TRBJ1-1): DTGVSQNPRHKITKRGQNVTFRCDPISEHNRLYWYRQTLGQGPEFLTYFQNEAQLEKSRLLSDRFSAERPKGSFSTLEIQRTEQGDSAMYLCASRLDGGTEAFFGQGTRLTVV.

The CDR3 nucleotides are TGTGCCAGCAGCCTGGGACGGGACTTGAGGGAGACCCAGTACTTC. It yields the protein CASSLGRDLRETQYF. This chain links TRBV5-6 with TRBJ2-5; D is possibly TRBD2 (6 bases). Between the trimmed V and J ends, which lost 4 bases and 5 bases, there was a span of 18 bases. The CDR3 length is 15 residues. CDR1 is SGHDT, CDR2 YYEEEE, per germline.

This clone was seen just once. This chain uses TRBV4-2 with TRBJ1-1; D is uncertain. The CDR3 extends over 11 amino acids. Trimming left V 4 bases short and J 8 bases short, with 8 bases between. Germline loops: CDR1 LGHNA, CDR2 YNFKEQ. This CDR3 reads CASSREQEAFF. Written as DNA, the CDR3 is TGTGCCAGCAGCCGAGAACAAGAAGCTTTCTTT.

This clone appeared many times. The DNA for the CDR3 is TGTGCCAGCAGCCCCCAGGCAGGGTCCTTGGGGCAGCCCCAGCATTTT. The encoded protein is CASSPQAGSLGQPQHF. The V and J genes are TRBV7-6 and TRBJ1-5, with D maybe TRBD1 (5 bases). From germline, CDR1 is SGHVS and CDR2 FNYEAQ. The CDR3 contains 16 residues. V was trimmed by 5 bases and J by 7 bases, leaving 21 bases between them.

The CDR3 is CASSPLAGGSTDTQYF. As DNA, the CDR3 is TGTGCCAGCAGCCCCTTGGCGGGGGGGAGCACAGATACGCAGTATTTT. The chain couples TRBV9 to TRBJ2-3, with 9 bases aligning to TRBD2. This CDR3 spans 16 amino acids. Trimming removed 4 bases from V and 0 bases from J; junction bases left unmatched: 6. In germline, CDR1 is SGDLS, CDR2 YYNGEE.

The chain uses TRBV4-2 and TRBJ1-5; D unclear. Germline assignment: CDR1 LGHNA and CDR2 YNFKEQ. The CDR3 sequence is 15 residues long. Trimming removed 1 base at V and 2 bases at J, with 9 bases between. The chain's CDR3 is CASSQGLQGNQPQHF. CDR3 DNA sequence: TGTGCCAGCAGCCAAGGGTTGCAGGGCAATCAGCCCCAGCATTTT.

The chain has TRBV5-1 and TRBJ1-6, with a tentative D call TRBD1 (5 bases). The CDR3 contains 14 residues. The V end was cut by 0 bases, the J end by 7 bases, with 8 bases between. CDR1 and CDR2 (germline): SGHRS, YFSETQ. The CDR3 protein is CASSLAGRNSPLHF. CDR3 nucleotides: TGCGCCAGCAGCTTGGCAGGGCGGAATTCACCCCTCCACTTT. The full variable domain, rest sourced from reference TRBV5-1 and TRBJ1-6, is KAGVTQTPRYLIKTRGQQVTLSCSPISGHRSVSWYQQTPGQGLQFLFEYFSETQRNKGNFPGRFSGRQFSNSRSEMNVSTLELGDSALYLCASSLAGRNSPLHFGNGTRLTVT.

V and J are TRBV2 and TRBJ2-2; D gene ambiguous. Trimming pared 8 bases from V and 4 bases from J, leaving 11 bases between. The length of the CDR3 is 13 residues. Per germline, CDR1 SNHLY and CDR2 FYNNEI. This CDR3 reads CASRLVGTGELFF. DNA of the CDR3: TGTGCCAGCCGACTGGTGGGCACCGGGGAGCTGTTTTTT.